This T cell receptor beta chain is drawn from a study of shared clonotypes between healthy human individuals. The assay was immunoSEQ multiplex PCR, and TCRdb's table has in-frame clones only and misses some. The data contain millions of clones, over 85% of them singletons. From germline, CDR1 is SGHNT and CDR2 YYREEE (reference sequence). V lost 0 bases to trimming and J lost 8 bases; unmatched junction nucleotides: 4. This CDR3 has 14 amino acids. The sequenced sample was naive CD4+ T cells sorted from blood. Subset reported: CD45RA+ positively selected. This rearrangement joins TRBV5-4 to TRBJ1-3, with 8 positions matching TRBD1. This sequence originates from a man aged 18-30 years in good health. The CDR3 region is CASSLDRGRDTIYF. In nucleotides, the CDR3 is TGTGCCAGCAGCTTGGACAGGGGGAGGGACACCATATATTTT.